Detailed here is one TCR beta chain. Its matching antigen is unknown. Regarding treatment: AdE1-LMPpoly-expanded autologous EBV-specific T-cell therapy followed by anti-PD-1 nivolumab. V was cut by 5 bases and J by 3 bases, with 17 bases left in between. The CDR3 extends over 15 amino acids. In germline, CDR1 is SGHNT, CDR2 YYREEE (reference sequence). Profiling relied on immunoSEQ multiplex PCR, and the TCRdb table lists in-frame clones only, not all of them. The sample lists around 23,000 clones; 84% were seen once. This record belongs to a study of EBV T-cell therapy then PD-1 blockade in nasopharyngeal carcinoma.

The clonotype comes from a man in his forties or fifties with nasopharyngeal carcinoma. Sequencing used CD8+ T cells from blood, obtained at roughly day 65 from a patient whose treatment included autologous EBV-specific T cells and nivolumab. V usage is TRBV5-4 and J usage is TRBJ1-2, with D maybe TRBD1 (5 bases). CDR3 bases: TGTGCCAGCAGTCTTGGGGGAGATCACTACTATGGCTACACCTTC. This encodes CASSLGGDHYYGYTF.